Below, one TCR beta chain is given with its context. V lost 3 bases to trimming and J lost 7 bases, with 15 bases between them. CDR3 length equals 15 residues. Germline CDR1 LGHNA, CDR2 YSLEER. This sample stems from a study of blood T cell repertoires in COVID-19. The overall study: The United States, Italy and Spain supplied acute and convalescent COVID-19 samples. T cells, B-cell-depleted T cells, or PBMCs provided the cDNA or gDNA that served as material.

Seattle enrolled patients during active infection and tracked them longitudinally. In the authors' methods: Estimates of nucleated cell counts were drawn from the amplification of reference gene primers. Repertoires were generated with immunoSEQ multiplex PCR, while TCRdb's copy carries only in-frame clones and drops some. V and J calls and clone size come straight from that table; D and trimming were deduced from the DNA. Among around 170,000 clones listed, around 80% were seen once. The V and J genes are TRBV4-3 and TRBJ2-2; maybe TRBD2 (6 bases). This TCR was sampled from a woman of 80 years or more with COVID-19, enrolled during active disease. Sequenced sample: peripheral blood. Here the CDR3 reads CASSQGLGMGGELFF. CDR3 nucleotide sequence: TGCGCCAGCAGCCAGGGACTGGGCATGGGCGGGGAGCTGTTTTTT.